This T cell receptor beta chain originates from a study of monozygotic twins with inflammatory bowel disease. Germline values: CDR1 SGDLS, CDR2 YYNGEE. There are 14 residues in the CDR3. From its re-call of the 5' RACE reads, TCRdb lists each CDR3 protein once, without DNA. The table gives roughly 100,000 distinct CDR3 sequences; the top ten clones make up 1.9% of it. This sequence originates from a human donor with ulcerative colitis or Crohn's disease, or a healthy co-twin of an affected twin (not recorded which). Sequenced sample: blood. This sequence joins TRBV9 and TRBJ1-4; with no DNA, the TCRdb D assignment of TRBD1 cannot be verified. CDR3 in amino acids: CASSGQSGNEKLFF.